A selection of T cell receptor beta chains follows, all from one sample in a study of shared clonotypes between healthy human individuals. TCRdb's table, derived via immunoSEQ multiplex PCR, lists solely in-frame clones and lacks some. The sample shows 2 million to 2.5 million clones, 90% to 95% of them seen only once. The sample taken for sequencing was naive CD4+ T cells from PBMCs. The origin of the receptors is a man aged 18 to 29 in good health. Some clones in this sample may be carry-over from other donors' samples. The CDR3 runs from the conserved cysteine through the conserved F or W. D genes are given only for firm matches.

d_call: .; v_call: TRBV14; cdr3_aa: CASRLSGANVLTF
d_call: .; v_call: TRBV4-1; cdr3_aa: CASSQPGQLETQYF
d_call: .; v_call: TRBV19; cdr3_aa: CASGWGNTIYF
d_call: .; v_call: TRBV30; cdr3_aa: CAWSGSGLNTEAFF
d_call: .; v_call: TRBV10-1; cdr3_aa: CASSDTGRSYEQYF
d_call: .; v_call: TRBV18; cdr3_aa: CVTRGKGMDTEAFF
d_call: .; v_call: TRBV10-3; cdr3_aa: CAIRDSNTDTQYF
d_call: .; v_call: TRBV25-1; cdr3_aa: CASSEYGDYEQYF
d_call: TRBD1; v_call: TRBV6-1; cdr3_aa: CASSEAGTGTTEAFF
d_call: TRBD2; v_call: TRBV6-5; cdr3_aa: CASSGLAGDGTQYF
d_call: .; v_call: TRBV7-9; cdr3_aa: CASSSRTGGEQYF